The rows below give T cell receptor beta chains drawn from one sample of a study of shared clonotypes between healthy human individuals. Produced via immunoSEQ multiplex PCR; TCRdb's table is partial and in-frame only. The sample has approximately 1.4 million clones; nearly 99% are singletons. Sequencing input: naive CD4+ T cells sorted from blood. All receptors derive from a man aged 25-40 years in good health. The CDR3 runs from the conserved cysteine through the conserved F or W. D genes are given only for firm matches. Size tells how often a clone was seen (once, few, many) or the class of an expanded clone, and some rows leave it out.

v_gene	j_gene	abundance	len	d_gene	CDR3aa	CDR3nt
TRBV11-3	TRBJ2-1	NA	16	TRBD2	CASSLDGSGRFNEQFF	TGTGCCAGCAGCTTAGATGGTAGCGGGAGGTTCAATGAGCAGTTCTTC
TRBV18	TRBJ2-5	NA	15	TRBD2	CASSPAGAYQETQYF	TGTGCCAGCTCACCAGCGGGAGCGTACCAAGAGACCCAGTACTTC
TRBV6-6	TRBJ1-1	NA	12	NA	CASSLRETEAFF	TGTGCCAGCAGTTTACGGGAGACTGAAGCTTTCTTT
TRBV6-6	TRBJ2-1	NA	14	NA	CASSPVGAWDEQFF	TGTGCCAGCAGCCCGGTCGGCGCTTGGGATGAGCAGTTCTTC
TRBV11-2	TRBJ1-4	NA	16	TRBD1	CASSLDRVRANEKLFF	TGTGCCAGCAGCCTCGACAGGGTTAGGGCTAATGAAAAACTGTTTTTT
TRBV5-1	TRBJ2-2	NA	15	TRBD2	CASSLVAGITGELFF	TGCGCCAGCAGCCTAGTAGCGGGAATCACCGGGGAGCTGTTTTTT
TRBV7-9	TRBJ1-2	NA	15	TRBD1	CASSLTGTASNGYTF	TGTGCCAGCAGTTTAACCGGGACAGCAAGTAATGGCTACACCTTC
TRBV7-8	TRBJ1-1	NA	15	NA	CASSPNRVGNTEAFF	TGTGCCAGCAGCCCGAATAGGGTAGGAAACACTGAAGCTTTCTTT
TRBV6-1	TRBJ2-7	NA	13	NA	CASSAIDTDEQYF	TGTGCCAGCAGTGCAATAGACACGGACGAGCAGTACTTC
TRBV7-6	TRBJ2-3	NA	17	TRBD2	CASSARPSGSTTDTQYF	TGTGCCAGCAGCGCCCGGCCAAGCGGGAGTACGACAGATACGCAGTATTTT
TRBV14	TRBJ2-1	once	13	TRBD1	CASGTGINNEQFF	TGTGCCAGCGGGACAGGGATCAACAATGAGCAGTTCTTC
TRBV5-1	TRBJ1-1	NA	13	NA	CASSVRENTEAFF	TGCGCCAGCAGCGTCCGGGAGAACACTGAAGCTTTCTTT
TRBV7-2	TRBJ2-7	NA	14	TRBD2	CASSLSTGGNEQYF	TGTGCCAGCAGCTTAAGTACGGGAGGGAACGAGCAGTACTTC
TRBV28	TRBJ1-1	NA	16	NA	CASSLPVGGLSGEAFF	TGTGCCAGCAGTTTACCCGTGGGAGGGCTAAGTGGTGAAGCTTTCTTT
TRBV18	TRBJ1-5	NA	13	NA	CASSGNSDQPQHF	TGTGCCAGCTCAGGGAACAGTGATCAGCCCCAGCATTTT
TRBV19	TRBJ2-7	NA	14	TRBD2	CASSIVAGGYEQYF	TGTGCCAGTAGTATTGTAGCGGGAGGCTACGAGCAGTACTTC
TRBV28	TRBJ2-7	NA	13	NA	CASTRGQLYEQYF	TGTGCCAGCACCAGAGGACAGCTCTACGAGCAGTACTTC
TRBV14	TRBJ2-2	NA	16	NA	CASSQAGRRPAGELFF	TGTGCCAGCAGCCAAGCGGGCAGGAGGCCGGCCGGGGAGCTGTTTTTT
TRBV28	TRBJ1-4	NA	15	NA	CASSPPGATNEKLFF	TGTGCCAGCAGTCCCCCGGGGGCAACTAATGAAAAACTGTTTTTT
TRBV28	TRBJ2-3	NA	13	TRBD1	CAGKGAATDTQYF	TGTGCCGGCAAGGGGGCGGCCACAGATACGCAGTATTTT
TRBV9	TRBJ2-7	NA	14	NA	CASSVGPRSYEQYF	TGTGCCAGCAGCGTAGGTCCGAGGTCCTACGAGCAGTACTTC
TRBV18	TRBJ2-1	NA	15	TRBD1	CASSPGTGGYNEQFF	TGTGCCAGCTCACCAGGGACAGGGGGCTACAATGAGCAGTTCTTC
TRBV5-6	TRBJ1-3	NA	14	NA	CASSYRSSGNTIYF	TGTGCCAGCAGTTACCGGTCCTCTGGAAACACCATATATTTT